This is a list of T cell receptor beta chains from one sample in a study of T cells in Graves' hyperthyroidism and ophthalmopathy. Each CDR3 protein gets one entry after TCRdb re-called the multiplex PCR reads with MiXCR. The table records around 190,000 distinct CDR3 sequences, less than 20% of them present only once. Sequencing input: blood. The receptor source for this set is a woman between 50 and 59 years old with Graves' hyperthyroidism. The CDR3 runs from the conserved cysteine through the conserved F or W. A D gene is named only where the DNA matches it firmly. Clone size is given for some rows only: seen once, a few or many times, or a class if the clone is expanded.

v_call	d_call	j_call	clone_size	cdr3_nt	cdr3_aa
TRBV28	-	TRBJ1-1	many	TGTGCCAGCAGTTCCACAGTAACCCCCGCAGGTTTCTTT	CASSSTVTPAGFF
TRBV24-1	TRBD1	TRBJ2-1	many	TGTGCCAAACACCCGGGACAGGCATCGGGACGCAACAATGAGCAGTTCTTC	CAKHPGQASGRNNEQFF
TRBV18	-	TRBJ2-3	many	TGTGCCAGCTCTACGACAGTCAGCACAGATACGCAGTATTTT	CASSTTVSTDTQYF
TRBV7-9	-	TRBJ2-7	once	TGTGCCAGCAGCTTTATTCCCAGGGACGGATCCTACGAGCAGTACTTC	CASSFIPRDGSYEQYF
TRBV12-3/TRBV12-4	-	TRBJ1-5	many	TGTGCCAGCAGACTAACAAATCAGCCCCAGCATTTT	CASRLTNQPQHF
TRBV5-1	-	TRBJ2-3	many	TGCGCCAGCAGCCAAACCCCGACTACGACAGATACGCAGTATTTT	CASSQTPTTTDTQYF
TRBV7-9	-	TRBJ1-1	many	TGTGCCAGCAGCTATGGGGCAAATACCGAAGCTTTCTTT	CASSYGANTEAFF
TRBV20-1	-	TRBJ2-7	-	TGCAGTGCTAACGGACAGACCACGGGGGATTCACTCGAGCAGTACTTC	CSANGQTTGDSLEQYF
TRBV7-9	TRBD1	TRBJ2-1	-	TGTGCCAGCAGCCTAAACCCATCCGGGACAGGTTACTACAATGAGCAGTTCTTC	CASSLNPSGTGYYNEQFF
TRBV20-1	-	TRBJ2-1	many	TGCAGTGCTAGTGATGCGATTGGGACGAGCTCCTACAATGAGCAGTTCTTC	CSASDAIGTSSYNEQFF
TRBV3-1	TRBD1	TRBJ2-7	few	TGTGCCAGCAGCCATACCGGGACAGGGGCGACTTACGAGCAGTACTTC	CASSHTGTGATYEQYF
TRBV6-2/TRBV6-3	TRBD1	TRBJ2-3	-	TGTGCCAGCAGTTACTGGGGGACAGGGGACACAGATACGCAGTATTTT	CASSYWGTGDTDTQYF
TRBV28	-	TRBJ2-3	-	TGTGCCTCCATGGACGGCACCAAGGCAGATACGCAGTATTTT	CASMDGTKADTQYF
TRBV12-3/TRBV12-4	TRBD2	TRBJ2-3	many	TGTGCCAGCAGCCTAGGACTAGCGCCTGCCTTCACAGATACGCAGTATTTT	CASSLGLAPAFTDTQYF
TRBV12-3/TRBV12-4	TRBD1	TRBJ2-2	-	TGTGCCAGCAGACCAGGACAGGAACCCACCGGGGAGCTGTTTTTT	CASRPGQEPTGELFF
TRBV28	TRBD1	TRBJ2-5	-	TGTGCCAGCAGTTTTACGGGACAGCCGTCCGTGGGGGAGACCCAGTACTTC	CASSFTGQPSVGETQYF
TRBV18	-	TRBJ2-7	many	TGTGCCAGCTCAACTGGACAAACCTACGAGCAGTACTTC	CASSTGQTYEQYF